Listed below are T cell receptor beta chains from one sample, sequenced in a study of CXCR3-negative and CXCR3-positive naive CD8 T cells. TCRdb re-called the 5' RACE reads; one entry per CDR3 protein, DNA not given. This sample's clone table lists about 150,000 distinct CDR3 sequences. The sequenced sample consisted of naive CXCR3+ CD8+ T cells from blood. The receptors shown here come from a human donor in good health. Some clones in this sample may be carry-over from other donors' samples. CDR3s include the opening cysteine and the closing phenylalanine or tryptophan.

j_call	v_call	cdr3_aa
TRBJ2-5	TRBV20-1	CSARDLYGLEETQYF
TRBJ2-5	TRBV5-1	CASSPSLAGGPAGQETQYF
TRBJ2-1	TRBV20-1	CSAFTPRDNEQFF
TRBJ2-3	TRBV12-3/TRBV12-4	CASKNSTDTQYF
TRBJ2-1	TRBV12-3/TRBV12-4	CASSDDRGRYNEQFF
TRBJ2-7	TRBV7-9	CASSPRDKLYEQYF
TRBJ2-2	TRBV29-1	CSVEDLGTANTGELFF
TRBJ2-3	TRBV6-5	CASSYSIAGGITDTQYF
TRBJ2-7	TRBV10-2	CACSGRGYEQYF
TRBJ2-1	TRBV5-1	CASSLLSPPQTGEQFF
TRBJ2-7	TRBV19	CASSIAWIGQNLYEQYF
TRBJ2-1	TRBV29-1	CSVETDSAYNEQFF
TRBJ2-2	TRBV15	CATSRDRGAGELFF
TRBJ1-1	TRBV7-9	CASSLHESPEAFF
TRBJ2-4	TRBV30	CAWSVLGGDIQYF
TRBJ2-3	TRBV20-1	CSARWGSGDTQYF
TRBJ2-7	TRBV27	CASSFAWTSGGAYEQYF
TRBJ2-7	TRBV29-1	CSVEGDRGKSYEQYF
TRBJ2-5	TRBV28	CARRTQGRTDQETQYF
TRBJ2-1	TRBV9	CASSVAAGGPEQFF
TRBJ1-2	TRBV6-5	CASSYGAGAYGYTF
TRBJ2-5	TRBV28	CASNQREGFQETQYF
TRBJ2-1	TRBV5-4	CASSPWTSGGTEDEQFF
TRBJ1-1	TRBV4-2	CASSRDTNTEAFF
TRBJ1-6	TRBV7-9	CASSPDRGPSPLHF
TRBJ2-3	TRBV11-3	CASSLSLAGAHTDTQYF
TRBJ1-1	TRBV29-1	CSAPGGSGTEAFF
TRBJ2-1	TRBV20-1	CSASWDTTGNEQFF
TRBJ2-1	TRBV6-2/TRBV6-3	CASSYSERLGPYNEQFF
TRBJ2-5	TRBV4-3	CASSQVRTPQETQYF
TRBJ2-5	TRBV28	CASSPGISGETQYF
TRBJ1-4	TRBV29-1	CSVGPGQDLATNEKLFF
TRBJ2-7	TRBV15	CATSGIGGGIYEQYF
TRBJ1-1	TRBV7-9	CASSAMGGRLDTEAFF
TRBJ2-7	TRBV7-9	CASSQTIQGSEQYF
TRBJ2-1	TRBV13	CASSLGPKNEQFF
TRBJ2-7	TRBV20-1	CSARPKQEGYEQYF
TRBJ1-1	TRBV7-8	CASSSGQLNTEAFF
TRBJ2-1	TRBV20-1	CSALAGRDTSYNEQFF
TRBJ1-2	TRBV7-9	CASSSSGRPYGYTF
TRBJ1-4	TRBV27	CASTFSAGLNEKLFF
TRBJ2-1	TRBV7-6	CASSSTGGAGNEQFF
TRBJ2-1	TRBV4-1	CASRQAGTGTYNEQFF
TRBJ2-1	TRBV13	CASSLGLPGTRQFF
TRBJ1-2	TRBV29-1	CSVEETGVNYGYTF